Many counts were recorded for the clone carrying this T cell receptor beta chain. TCR beta CDR3 region amplification was performed from RNA transcripts. The TCR CDR3 first-round RT-PCR relied on the HTBI primer set. TCRdb called the multiplex PCR reads again in MiXCR, with one record for every CDR3 protein. The table lists around 340,000 distinct CDR3 sequences, approximately 22% of them singletons. This entry is derived from a study of T cells in Graves' hyperthyroidism and ophthalmopathy. This CDR3 has 15 amino acids. CDR1 and CDR2 (germline): SGHRS, YFSETQ. V lost 0 bases, J lost 8 bases, and 17 bases lay in between.

Sequencing input: blood. The sequence was obtained from a woman aged 45 to 65 with Graves' hyperthyroidism. The chain has TRBV5-1 and TRBJ1-2, with D possibly matching TRBD1 (5 bases). The CDR3 loop is CASSLALTGPGGYTF. CDR3 bases: TGCGCCAGCAGCTTGGCTCTAACAGGACCGGGAGGCTACACCTTC. The full variable domain, rest sourced from reference TRBV5-1 and TRBJ1-2, is KAGVTQTPRYLIKTRGQQVTLSCSPISGHRSVSWYQQTPGQGLQFLFEYFSETQRNKGNFPGRFSGRQFSNSRSEMNVSTLELGDSALYLCASSLALTGPGGYTFGSGTRLTVV.